This T cell receptor beta chain was retrieved from a study of technical replicates of blood from a few donors. Germline V gene sequence: CDR1 SQVTM, CDR2 ANQGSEA. The CDR3 is made up of 13 amino acids. The protocol was immunoSEQ multiplex PCR, while the TCRdb copy is restricted to in-frame clones and leaves out a portion. The sample has about 79,000 clones, around 90% seen once. The genes are TRBV29-1 and TRBJ2-5; perhaps TRBD1 as D (7 bases). The last part of the DNA fits TRBJ2-7 better; the J call may be wrong. The TCR comes from a human donor in good health. Some clones in this sample may be carry-over from other donors' samples. Specimen: T cells isolated from PBMCs. Written as DNA, the CDR3 is TGCAGCTACCAGGGGGGACAGACCTACGAGCAGTACTTC. Protein product: CSYQGGQTYEQYF.